One and the same sample provided the 18 T cell receptor beta chains below, sequenced in a study of identifying expanded T cells in peripheral blood. TCRdb's table, derived via immunoSEQ multiplex PCR, lists solely in-frame clones and lacks some. The data show tens of thousands of clones, approximately 86% seen once. Sequencing used blood. Every receptor here comes from a person between 18 and 75 years old in good health.

V and J are TRBV7-6 and TRBJ1-2; D perhaps matches TRBD1 (5 bases). The CDR3 is 15 amino acids. CDR1 and CDR2 from the germline V gene are SGHVS and FNYEAQ. Trimming took 1 base from V and 0 from J, leaving 9 bases between them. CDR3 nucleotide sequence: TGTGCCAGCAGCTTAGTGCCAGGGACTAACTATGGCTACACCTTC. It codes for CASSLVPGTNYGYTF.

The V gene is TRBV27, the J gene TRBJ2-7; D not resolved. This CDR3 contains 9 residues. The V gene lost 1 base and the J gene lost 12 bases, with 4 bases spanning the gap. Germline values: CDR1 MNHEY, CDR2 SMNVEV (reference sequence). The CDR3 loop reads CASSLFRYF. The CDR3 DNA reads TGTGCCAGCAGTTTATTCCGGTACTTC.

The chain joins TRBV9 to TRBJ1-1, with a weak D call TRBD1 (5 bases). Germline V gene sequence: CDR1 SGDLS, CDR2 YYNGEE. The CDR3 consists of 15 residues. V was trimmed by 0 bases and J by 6 bases, leaving 15 bases between them. CDR3 region: CASSVDFRQGAEAFF. The CDR3 DNA sequence: TGTGCCAGCAGCGTAGATTTTCGGCAGGGCGCTGAAGCTTTCTTT.

The chain joins TRBV2 to TRBJ2-1, with D unresolved. Germline CDR1 SNHLY, CDR2 FYNNEI. The CDR3 has 11 residues. Trimming took off 8 bases at V and 5 bases at J, with 7 bases between the two ends. CDR3 nucleotides: TGTGCCAGCTCTGACCACAATGAGCAGTTCTTC. The encoded protein is CASSDHNEQFF.

This chain links TRBV29-1 with TRBJ1-1, with D unclear. Trimming removed 0 bases from V and 2 bases from J, with 7 bases in between. CDR3 size: 13 residues. Germline V gene lookup returns CDR1 SQVTM and CDR2 ANQGSEA. The DNA of the CDR3 is TGCAGCGTTGAAGACACACTAAACACTGAAGCTTTCTTT. It encodes CSVEDTLNTEAFF.

This sequence joins TRBV5-4 and TRBJ1-4, with 8 bases matching TRBD1. CDR1 and CDR2 from the germline V gene are SGHNT and YYREEE (reference sequence). The CDR3 is 14 amino acids. Unmatched junction bases numbered 4, after V lost 6 bases and J lost 3 bases. The CDR3 here is CASNRQGSNEKLFF. The CDR3 DNA sequence: TGTGCCAGCAACCGACAGGGGTCTAATGAAAAACTGTTTTTT.

This chain uses TRBV30 with TRBJ2-7; 7 nucleotides line up with TRBD1. Germline CDR1 GTSNPN, CDR2 SVGIG (reference sequence). The CDR3 loop spans 14 amino acids. Trimming removed 2 bases from V and 6 bases from J; junction bases left unmatched: 10. CDR3 nucleotides: TGTGCCTGGAGTAAGTGGAGCGGACAGGCCGAGCAGTACTTC. This codes for CAWSKWSGQAEQYF.

V is TRBV19 and J is TRBJ2-4, with unresolved D. The CDR3 contains 15 residues. The germline V and J ends were trimmed by 1 base and 12 bases, with 19 bases remaining between them. The V gene's germline CDR1 is LNHDA and CDR2 SQIVND (reference sequence). The CDR3 DNA follows: TGTGCCAGTAGTATAGTGTCGTTGGGGTTAACAGATCAGTACTTC. This codes for CASSIVSLGLTDQYF.

Concerning this clone itself: Other DNA sequences in this specimen translate into the identical CDR3. The chain recombines TRBV18 with TRBJ1-1, with D hard to call. Trimming left V 0 bases short and J 3 bases short, with 11 bases between. Germline V CDR1 and CDR2: KGHSH, LQKENI. The CDR3 has 15 amino acids. The CDR3 is CASSPPAGGDTEAFF. DNA for the CDR3: TGTGCCAGCTCACCACCGGCGGGTGGGGACACTGAAGCTTTCTTT. The variable domain in full, with the rest retrieved from reference TRBV18 and TRBJ1-1, is NAGVMQNPRHLVRRRGQEARLRCSPMKGHSHVYWYRQLPEEGLKFMVYLQKENIIDESGMPKERFSAEFPKEGPSILRIQQVVRGDSAAYFCASSPPAGGDTEAFFGQGTRLTVV.

J is TRBJ2-7 and V is TRBV21-1; no DNA check was done on the table's D call, TRBD1. TRBV21-1 is a pseudogene segment. The CDR3 consists of 14 residues. In DNA, the CDR3 is TGTGCCAGCAGCAAAGCCCGATTAGGGGCCGAGCAGTACTTC. Amino acid sequence: CASSKARLGAEQYF.

The chain is built from TRBV4-2 and TRBJ1-4; 7 positions match TRBD1. The CDR3 extends over 16 amino acids. Looked up from germline, CDR1 is LGHNA and CDR2 is YNFKEQ. Losses at the gene ends were 0 bases for V and 4 bases for J; bases not matched to a gene: 5. The CDR3 DNA is TGTGCCAGCAGCCAAGAAGTGGGACAGAATAATGAAAAACTGTTTTTT. Translation gives CASSQEVGQNNEKLFF.

The J gene is TRBJ2-6, the V gene TRBV5-4; TRBD2 agrees at 7 bases. CDR3 length equals 17 residues. With V trimmed by 3 bases and J by 0 bases, 6 bases remained unmatched. The germline gives CDR1 SGHNT, CDR2 YYREEE (reference sequence). Here the CDR3 reads CASSSAGVSSGANVLTF. CDR3 coding DNA: TGTGCCAGCAGCTCGGCGGGGGTTAGCTCTGGGGCCAACGTCCTGACTTTC.

CDR3 amino acids: CASSLGQRNTIYF. The CDR3 coding sequence is TGTGCCAGCAGCTTAGGGCAGAGAAACACCATATATTTT. The chain has TRBV7-2 and TRBJ1-3; no definite D call. Germline V CDR1 and CDR2: SGHTA, FQGNSA. The CDR3 length is 13 residues. Between the trimmed V and J ends, which lost 1 base and 5 bases, there was a span of 6 bases.

Here the CDR3 DNA reads TGCGCCAGCAGCTTGGCCGGTGGGACCGGTGAAGCTTTCTTT. It encodes CASSLAGGTGEAFF. This sequence joins TRBV5-1 and TRBJ1-1; TRBD1 is a possible D gene (5 bases). V lost 0 bases and J lost 7, with 13 bases in between. Germline values: CDR1 SGHRS, CDR2 YFSETQ. The CDR3 is 14 residues long. The whole variable domain, filled in from reference TRBV5-1 and TRBJ1-1, reads KAGVTQTPRYLIKTRGQQVTLSCSPISGHRSVSWYQQTPGQGLQFLFEYFSETQRNKGNFPGRFSGRQFSNSRSEMNVSTLELGDSALYLCASSLAGGTGEAFFGQGTRLTVV.

J is TRBJ2-5 and V is TRBV2; either TRBD1 or TRBD2 may fit D (5 bases each). V dropped 6 bases and J dropped 5 bases, with 10 bases sitting between them. Looked up from germline, CDR1 is SNHLY and CDR2 is FYNNEI. There are 12 residues in the CDR3. The DNA for the CDR3 is TGTGCCAGCAGGGGTTGGGGGGAGACCCAGTACTTC. Its protein is CASRGWGETQYF.

The CDR3 DNA follows: TGTGCCAGCAGCCAGCGGGGGAGACCCACAGATACGCAGTATTTT. Protein sequence: CASSQRGRPTDTQYF. The chain employs TRBV5-4 and TRBJ2-3, with TRBD2 matching over 8 bases. V lost 4 bases to trimming and J lost 2 bases; unmatched junction nucleotides: 6. Per germline, CDR1 SGHNT and CDR2 YYREEE (reference sequence). The length of the CDR3 is 15 residues.

The rearrangement links TRBV5-1 to TRBJ1-2, with D possibly matching TRBD1 (6 bases). The CDR3 contains 14 residues. Trimming shortened V by 4 bases and J by 4 bases, and 14 bases separated the two germline ends. Germline CDR1 SGHRS, CDR2 YFSETQ. The CDR3 sequence is CASSAGTPSYGYTF. As DNA, the CDR3 is TGCGCCAGCAGCGCCGGGACACCCTCCTATGGCTACACCTTC. The variable domain in full, completed from reference TRBV5-1 and TRBJ1-2, reads KAGVTQTPRYLIKTRGQQVTLSCSPISGHRSVSWYQQTPGQGLQFLFEYFSETQRNKGNFPGRFSGRQFSNSRSEMNVSTLELGDSALYLCASSAGTPSYGYTFGSGTRLTVV.

This clone has only a few counts. The chain links TRBV11-2 to TRBJ1-2, with 7 bases matching TRBD1. The CDR3 is made up of 14 amino acids. The V gene end was trimmed by 5 bases and the J gene end by 4 bases; junction bases not matched to a gene: 7. Germline CDR1 and CDR2: SGHAT and FQNNGV. The CDR3 sequence: CASSPGGAIYGYTF. In nucleotides, the CDR3 is TGTGCCAGCAGCCCAGGGGGTGCTATCTATGGCTACACCTTC.